This T cell receptor (beta chain) was identified in a study of T cells in Graves' hyperthyroidism and ophthalmopathy. Worth noting for this clonotype: A read error may produce the germline difference seen at one junction end.

TCR beta CDR3 regions were amplified from RNA transcripts. First-round RT-PCR with HTBI primers amplified the TCR CDR3 region. TCRdb processed the multiplex PCR reads anew with MiXCR; each CDR3 protein has one entry. The sample carries approximately 700,000 distinct CDR3 sequences, 15% to 20% recorded once. CDR3 length: 14 residues. Germline V gene data show CDR1 as MDHEN and CDR2 as SYDVKM. Source material: blood. The sequence derives from a man aged 18 to 30 with Graves' hyperthyroidism. J is TRBJ2-2 and V is TRBV28; tentatively, D is TRBD1 (6 bases). This CDR3 reads CVSRGLEVTGELFF. CDR3 DNA sequence: TGTGTCAGCAGGGGCCTTGAGGTCACCGGGGAGCTGTTTTTT. Full variable domain (remainder filled in from reference TRBV28 and TRBJ2-2): DVKVTQSSRYLVKRTGEKVFLECVQDMDHENMFWYRQDPGLGLRLIYFSYDVKMKEKGDIPEGYSVSREKKERFSLILESASTNQTSMYLCVSRGLEVTGELFFGEGSRLTVL.